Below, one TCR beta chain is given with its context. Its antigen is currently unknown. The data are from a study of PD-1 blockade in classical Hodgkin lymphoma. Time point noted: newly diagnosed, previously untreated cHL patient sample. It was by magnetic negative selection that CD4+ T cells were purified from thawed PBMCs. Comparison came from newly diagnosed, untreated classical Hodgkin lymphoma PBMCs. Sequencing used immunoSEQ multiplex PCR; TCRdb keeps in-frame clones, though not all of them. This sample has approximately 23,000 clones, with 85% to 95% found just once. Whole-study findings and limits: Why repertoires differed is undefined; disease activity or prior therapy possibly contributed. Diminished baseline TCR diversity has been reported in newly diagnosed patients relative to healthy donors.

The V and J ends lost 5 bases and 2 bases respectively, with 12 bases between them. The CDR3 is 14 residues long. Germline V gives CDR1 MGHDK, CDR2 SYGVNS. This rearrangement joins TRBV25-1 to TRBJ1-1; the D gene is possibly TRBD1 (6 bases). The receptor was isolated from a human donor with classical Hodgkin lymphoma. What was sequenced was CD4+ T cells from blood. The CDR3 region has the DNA TGTGCCAGCAGTCAGACAGGCTACAACACTGAAGCTTTCTTT. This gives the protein CASSQTGYNTEAFF.